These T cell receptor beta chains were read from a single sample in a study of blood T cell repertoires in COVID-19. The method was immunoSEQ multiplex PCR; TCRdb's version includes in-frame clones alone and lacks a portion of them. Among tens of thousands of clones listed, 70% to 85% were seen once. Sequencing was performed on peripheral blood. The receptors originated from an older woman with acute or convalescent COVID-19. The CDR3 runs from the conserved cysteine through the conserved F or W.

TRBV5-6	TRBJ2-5	CASSLGRLAGMGYF
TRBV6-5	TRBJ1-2	CASSYSITGTPGGYTF
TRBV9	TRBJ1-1	CASSVSRDSILNTEAFF
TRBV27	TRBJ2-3	CASSSGLAGRIADTQYF
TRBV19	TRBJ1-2	CASSMYSRPNYGYTF
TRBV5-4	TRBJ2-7	CASSGRTEGTYEQYF
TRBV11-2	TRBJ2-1	CASSLFPRSYNEQFF
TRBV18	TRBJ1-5	CASSPGQGHQPQHF
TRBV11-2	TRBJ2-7	CASSLDVFGSYEQYF
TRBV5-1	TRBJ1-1	CASSLGSWTGVSLNTEAFF
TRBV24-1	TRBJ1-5	CATSGGSNQPQHF
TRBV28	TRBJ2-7	CASSLGGSSYEQYF
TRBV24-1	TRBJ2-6	CATSDPRGANVLTF
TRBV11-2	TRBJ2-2	CASSFRDRPNTGELFF
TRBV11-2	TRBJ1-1	CASSSRDRGLAFF
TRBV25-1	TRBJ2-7	CASSEPRGRAYEQYF
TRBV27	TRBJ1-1	CASSLLGTGEAFF
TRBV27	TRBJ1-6	CASSFRQVNSPLHF
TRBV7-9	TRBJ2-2	CASRLLDTGGTGELFF
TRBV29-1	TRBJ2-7	CSVEAGETYEQYF
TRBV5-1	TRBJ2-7	CASSRDRGHEQYF
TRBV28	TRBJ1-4	CASSPGLLGSGTNEKLFF
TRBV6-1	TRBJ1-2	CASSDLAYYGYTF
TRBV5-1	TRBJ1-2	CASSPDRPDYGYTF
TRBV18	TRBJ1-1	CASSPRILGLDTEAFF
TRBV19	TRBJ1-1	CASSTPAGLEAFF
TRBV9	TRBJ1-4	CASSGTGGGEKLFF
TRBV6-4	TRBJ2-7	CASSDSRDYSYEQYF
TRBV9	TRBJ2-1	CASSVASYNEQFF
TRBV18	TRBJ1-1	CASSPPPGGNTEAFF
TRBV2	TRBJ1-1	CASSARINTRRTEAFF
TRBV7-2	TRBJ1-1	CASKETEKNTEAFF
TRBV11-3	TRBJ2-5	CASSPRTGSSETQYF
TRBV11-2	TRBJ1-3	CASSVYRGSGNTIYF
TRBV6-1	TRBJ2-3	CASSEGGSVAVSTDTQYF
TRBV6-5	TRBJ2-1	CASNPTGGAGNEQFF
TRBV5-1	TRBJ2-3	CASSLQGITTDTQYF
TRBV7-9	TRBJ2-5	CASSHRTAQETQYF
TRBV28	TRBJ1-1	CASSLLATEAFF
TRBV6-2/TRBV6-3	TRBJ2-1	CASSVQTGWNEQFF
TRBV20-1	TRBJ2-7	CSAREQGEQYF
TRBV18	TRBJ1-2	CASSPSTMGQGAYGYTF
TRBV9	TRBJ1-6	CASTQGDSPLHF
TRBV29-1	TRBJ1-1	CSVEVTATEAFF
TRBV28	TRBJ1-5	CASSLWSGSSNQPQHF
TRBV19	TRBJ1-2	CASSLGEDFYGYTF
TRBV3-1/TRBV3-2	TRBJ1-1	CASSQGTGGGRTEAFF
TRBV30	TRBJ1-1	CAWTLGGKGTEAFF
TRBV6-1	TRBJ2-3	CASSEVFQGTDTQYF
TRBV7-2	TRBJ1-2	CASSHRTENYGYTF
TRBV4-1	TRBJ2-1	CASSQGAGGGGFGEQFF
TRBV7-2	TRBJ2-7	CASSWGQGRYEQYF
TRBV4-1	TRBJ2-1	CASSQDLSFSYNEQFF
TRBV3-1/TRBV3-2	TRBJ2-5	CASSQVAGVQETQYF
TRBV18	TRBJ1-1	CASLRGSGTEAFF
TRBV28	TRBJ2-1	CASSLPGTGMYNEQFF
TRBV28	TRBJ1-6	CASSPARGAKNSPLHF
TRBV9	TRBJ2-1	CASSPYDIDNEQFF
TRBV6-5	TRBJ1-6	CASSPGSVSPLHF
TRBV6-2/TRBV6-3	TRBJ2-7	CASSPGLAGGSWAYEQYF